This is a list of T cell receptor beta chains from one sample in a study of T cells in Graves' hyperthyroidism and ophthalmopathy. Via MiXCR, TCRdb re-called the multiplex PCR reads, giving one row per CDR3 protein. The sample has about 360,000 distinct CDR3 sequences; 13% are singletons. The specimen was blood. Source of these receptors: a young woman with Graves' hyperthyroidism. Both conserved end residues are part of each CDR3. The D gene is left open where the match is weak. Only part of the rows carry a size: once, few, many, or a class if the clone is expanded.

CDR3 DNA | CDR3 protein | clone size | D gene | J gene | V gene
TGTGCCAGCAGCTTCCCGGGCGATTGGGGCTACACCTTC | CASSFPGDWGYTF | NA | NA | TRBJ1-2 | TRBV7-9
TGCGCCAGCAGCTTGGAACCCTACCACGAGGAGACCCAGTACTTC | CASSLEPYHEETQYF | few | NA | TRBJ2-5 | TRBV5-1
TGTGCCAGCAGCCAAGATACCAGACGGGGGTTAGCATACGAGCAGTACTTC | CASSQDTRRGLAYEQYF | many | NA | TRBJ2-7 | TRBV14
TGTGCCAGCAGCCAAGTAAGAGGGGGTACGTCTGGCTACACCTTC | CASSQVRGGTSGYTF | many | NA | TRBJ1-2 | TRBV3-1
TGTGCCAGTAGCAAGGCCCGGACAGGGTCTAATCAGCCCCAGCATTTT | CASSKARTGSNQPQHF | NA | TRBD1 | TRBJ1-5 | TRBV19
TGTGCCAGCAGCGGGACCTTCGGGACAGGGTACACAGATACGCAGTATTTT | CASSGTFGTGYTDTQYF | few | TRBD1 | TRBJ2-3 | TRBV5-8
TGTGCCAGCAGTTTAGGGCAGCTGAACACCGGGGAGCTGTTTTTT | CASSLGQLNTGELFF | NA | NA | TRBJ2-2 | TRBV28
TGTGCCAGCAGTTTCGCAGGGGGCAATGAGCAGTTCTTC | CASSFAGGNEQFF | many | TRBD1 | TRBJ2-1 | TRBV27
TGTGCCAGCAGCCTTACCGGGACAGTGAATGAGCAGTTCTTC | CASSLTGTVNEQFF | many | TRBD1 | TRBJ2-1 | TRBV7-9
TGTGCCAGCAGTTTCCCGGGGGGGGAGATTCGCACAGATACGCAGTATTTT | CASSFPGGEIRTDTQYF | many | TRBD2 | TRBJ2-3 | TRBV12-3/TRBV12-4
TGTGCCAGTAAGAGCGCCGGCTCCTACGAGCAGTACTTC | CASKSAGSYEQYF | NA | NA | TRBJ2-7 | TRBV19
TGTGCCAGCAGCCTAGGGACAGGAAGCTCCTACGAGCAGTACTTC | CASSLGTGSSYEQYF | NA | TRBD1 | TRBJ2-7 | TRBV27
TGTGCCAGCAGCTTAGGCGGACAATCTTCTGGAAACACCATATATTTT | CASSLGGQSSGNTIYF | few | NA | TRBJ1-3 | TRBV7-9
TGTGCCAACAGCGTAGACGGGACTAGGGGTGACGAGCAGTACTTC | CANSVDGTRGDEQYF | once | TRBD2 | TRBJ2-7 | TRBV9
TGTGCCATCAGACAGCCGGGACAGGGGGCCTACGAGCAGTACTTC | CAIRQPGQGAYEQYF | many | TRBD1 | TRBJ2-7 | TRBV10-3
TGCGCCAGCAGCCCAAGGCAGGGGGTGAACTCTGGGGCCAACGTCCTGACTTTC | CASSPRQGVNSGANVLTF | NA | TRBD1 | TRBJ2-6 | TRBV5-1
TGCGCCAGCAGCTTGACCGGCAGGGCAGATACGCAGTATTTT | CASSLTGRADTQYF | NA | NA | TRBJ2-3 | TRBV5-1
TGTGCCACCAGTGAAGTGACTTCGGGACAGGGCACAGATACGCAGTATTTT | CATSEVTSGQGTDTQYF | many | TRBD1 | TRBJ2-3 | TRBV24-1
TGTGCCAGCAGCTTTGGGAGTAACTATGGCTACACCTTC | CASSFGSNYGYTF | many | NA | TRBJ1-2 | TRBV7-9
TGTGCCAGCAGCTCTGGACCGGGACTCCGAGATTCCTACAATGAGCAGTTCTTC | CASSSGPGLRDSYNEQFF | few | NA | TRBJ2-1 | TRBV5-4
TGCAGTGCTGGGCCTAGCGGGAGGGCCGTGAGCTCCTACAATGAGCAGTTCTTC | CSAGPSGRAVSSYNEQFF | many | TRBD2 | TRBJ2-1 | TRBV20-1
TGTGCCAGCAGCTTAGAACCTGCTGGGAAGACCCAGTACTTC | CASSLEPAGKTQYF | many | NA | TRBJ2-5 | TRBV7-2
TGTGCCAGCAGCACCGGGACTAGCGGGAGGAAAAACATTCAGTACTTC | CASSTGTSGRKNIQYF | many | TRBD2 | TRBJ2-4 | TRBV2
TGTGCCAGCAGTGAATGGAGCCGGGTTAATGAAAAACTGTTTTTT | CASSEWSRVNEKLFF | many | NA | TRBJ1-4 | TRBV6-1
TGTGCCAGCAGAGGGACAGGGAAGGGAAATGAGCAGTTCTTC | CASRGTGKGNEQFF | many | TRBD1 | TRBJ2-1 | TRBV27
TGTGCCAGCAGCGGGGTATTCAGTGAGCAGTTCTTC | CASSGVFSEQFF | many | NA | TRBJ2-1 | TRBV27
TGTGCCATCAGCCAACGAGGGGGGAGCGAAGATACGCAGTATTTT | CAISQRGGSEDTQYF | few | NA | TRBJ2-3 | TRBV10-3
TGTGCCAGCAGCAGTACTAGCGGGAAAGAGACCCAGTACTTC | CASSSTSGKETQYF | many | TRBD2 | TRBJ2-5 | TRBV11-2
TGTGCCAGCAGTTTAGAGGGACTAAGCTCCTACGAGCAGTACTTC | CASSLEGLSSYEQYF | many | TRBD2 | TRBJ2-7 | TRBV27
TGTGCCAGCAGTATCCTCGGACAGGGAAATTCACCCCTCCACTTT | CASSILGQGNSPLHF | NA | TRBD1 | TRBJ1-6 | TRBV6-1
TGTGCCAGCAGTGAGGGGACAGCGACCTACGAGCAGTACTTC | CASSEGTATYEQYF | many | TRBD1 | TRBJ2-7 | TRBV2
TGTGCCAGCAGTCTCGAGGCGTCTCACACCGGGGAGCTGTTTTTT | CASSLEASHTGELFF | many | NA | TRBJ2-2 | TRBV28
TGTGCCAGCAGCGTAGCCTCAGGGGGTGAAGCTTTCTTT | CASSVASGGEAFF | NA | TRBD1 | TRBJ1-1 | TRBV9
TGCAGTGCCCCCCCCCCCCCAAAATACAATGAGCAGTTCTTC | CSAPPPPKYNEQFF | NA | NA | TRBJ2-1 | TRBV20-1
TGTGCCTGGAACCGACAGGGAAAAGAAAAACTGTTTTTT | CAWNRQGKEKLFF | many | TRBD1 | TRBJ1-4 | TRBV30
TGTGCCAGCATCCAGGGGTCAACTAATGAAAAACTGTTTTTT | CASIQGSTNEKLFF | many | NA | TRBJ1-4 | TRBV6-1
TGTGCCATCCTGAGGTGGAGTAGCGGGGTGCCAAGCACCGGGGAGCTGTTTTTT | CAILRWSSGVPSTGELFF | many | TRBD2 | TRBJ2-2 | TRBV10-3
TGCAGTGCTAGAGATTTGCAGGGGGGGGGGGAGACCCAGTACTTC | CSARDLQGGGETQYF | many | NA | TRBJ2-5 | TRBV20-1
TGCGCCAGCAGCAACAGGGAGAGGGGGCTCCACGAGCAGTACTTC | CASSNRERGLHEQYF | few | TRBD1 | TRBJ2-7 | TRBV4-1